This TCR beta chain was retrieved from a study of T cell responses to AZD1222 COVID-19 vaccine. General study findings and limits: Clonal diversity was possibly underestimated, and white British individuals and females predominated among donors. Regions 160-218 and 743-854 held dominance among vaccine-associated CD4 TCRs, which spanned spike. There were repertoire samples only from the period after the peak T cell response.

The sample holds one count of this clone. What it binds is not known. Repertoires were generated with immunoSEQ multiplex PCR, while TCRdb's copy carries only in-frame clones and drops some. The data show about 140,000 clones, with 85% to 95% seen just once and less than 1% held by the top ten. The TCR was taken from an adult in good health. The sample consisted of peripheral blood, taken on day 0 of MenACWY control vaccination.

Here the CDR3 reads CASSLPGSEGYTF. The DNA for the CDR3 is TGTGCCAGCAGCCTTCCGGGGTCGGAAGGCTACACCTTC. The chain links TRBV4-2 to TRBJ1-2; no definite D call. Germline CDR1 is LGHNA and CDR2 is YNFKEQ. Trimming took 4 bases from V and 8 from J, leaving 14 bases between them. This CDR3 is 13 amino acids long.